This is a list of T cell receptor beta chains from one sample in a study of T cells in Graves' hyperthyroidism and ophthalmopathy. TCRdb re-analysed the multiplex PCR reads in MiXCR, keeping a single row per CDR3 protein. The table records hundreds of thousands of distinct CDR3 sequences, about 17% of them present only once. The sequenced sample was blood. These TCRs come from a woman in her 50s with Graves' hyperthyroidism that later progressed to Graves' ophthalmopathy. Both conserved end residues are part of each CDR3. Expanded clones are given a class, and other clones once, few, many or no size at all.

V: TRBV5-1; length: 15; J: TRBJ2-7; size: many; CDR3: CASTPSGGLTYEQYF
V: TRBV15; length: 16; J: TRBJ2-3; size: .; CDR3: CATSIASLRYTDTQYF
V: TRBV6-5; length: 13; J: TRBJ1-1; size: few; CDR3: CASSYFQAREAFF
V: TRBV18; length: 16; J: TRBJ2-7; size: few; CDR3: CASSPSPGQGAHEQYF
V: TRBV5-1; length: 13; J: TRBJ2-4; size: .; CDR3: CASSFLGGNIQYF
V: TRBV30; length: 14; J: TRBJ2-4; size: .; CDR3: CAWSPGQGRDIQYF
V: TRBV24-1; length: 16; J: TRBJ2-3; size: few; CDR3: CATRGSRDYRTGTQYF
V: TRBV19; length: 14; J: TRBJ1-5; size: few; CDR3: CASSMRESVQPQHF
V: TRBV5-1; length: 14; J: TRBJ2-5; size: many; CDR3: CASSLVVYQETQYF
V: TRBV20-1; length: 13; J: TRBJ1-4; size: .; CDR3: CSALGQAYGGLFF
V: TRBV7-6; length: 16; J: TRBJ1-1; size: many; CDR3: CASPTGGRIQSTEAFF
V: TRBV9; length: 12; J: TRBJ2-7; size: .; CDR3: CASSGQGAEQYF
V: TRBV19; length: 15; J: TRBJ2-1; size: .; CDR3: CASSAGTSVPREQFF
V: TRBV15; length: 14; J: TRBJ1-2; size: many; CDR3: CATSRDRGGYGYTF
V: TRBV20-1; length: 14; J: TRBJ1-5; size: .; CDR3: CSASRSGRDQPQHF